Each of the 24 T cell receptor beta chains below was sequenced from the same sample in a study of cytomegalovirus exposure and HLA in healthy donors (dated by TCRdb to about 2017). The library was produced with the immunoSEQ multiplex PCR assay. For the multiplex PCR, a mixture combining 60 forward primers for TCR Vbeta segments and 13 reverse primers for TCR Jbeta segments was used. Drawn from immuneACCESS, this table holds only the in-frame rearrangements with V and J called that TCRdb kept. Clones are partly lost; checked studies trace under half to an unresolved V gene and leave the rest unexplained. The sample table contains more than 120,000 clones; only one count was recorded for 75% to 90% of them. Less than 3% of the sample is in the top ten clones. The sequencing input was PBMCs. These receptor sequences come from a woman under 40 in good health and CMV-seronegative.

The chain recombines TRBV28 with TRBJ2-7, with 11 bases fitting TRBD1. V lost 7 bases, J lost 7 bases, and 18 bases stayed unmatched. Germline values: CDR1 MDHEN, CDR2 SYDVKM. This CDR3 has 17 amino acids. The CDR3 loop is CASTGDRGWIGPGEQYF. The CDR3 DNA sequence: TGTGCCAGCACCGGGGACAGGGGGTGGATAGGGCCGGGGGAGCAGTACTTC.

This sequence joins TRBV5-1 and TRBJ2-4; TRBD1 matches at 7 bases. Germline-derived CDR1 and CDR2 are SGHRS and YFSETQ. The CDR3 is 14 amino acids. The V gene end was trimmed by 2 bases and the J gene end by 8 bases; junction bases not matched to a gene: 7. The CDR3 loop is CASSLSTGRDIQYF. Written as DNA, the CDR3 is TGCGCCAGCAGCTTATCGACAGGGCGAGACATTCAGTACTTC. Using reference TRBV5-1 and TRBJ2-4 for the parts outside the CDR3, the full variable domain is KAGVTQTPRYLIKTRGQQVTLSCSPISGHRSVSWYQQTPGQGLQFLFEYFSETQRNKGNFPGRFSGRQFSNSRSEMNVSTLELGDSALYLCASSLSTGRDIQYFGAGTRLSVL.

This clone came up once. The chain carries TRBV25-1 and TRBJ1-2; D unclear. CDR3 length: 14 amino acids. The germline V gene has CDR1 MGHDK and CDR2 SYGVNS. V lost 5 bases and J lost 4, with 14 bases in between. The CDR3: CASSSPGRVYGYTF. CDR3 sequence (DNA): TGTGCCAGCAGTAGTCCCGGTCGAGTCTATGGCTACACCTTC.

The chain combines TRBV27 with TRBJ2-5; 12 bases fit TRBD2. After removal of 4 bases from V and 1 base from J, the junction contained 7 bases not matched to a gene. The germline V gene has CDR1 MNHEY and CDR2 SMNVEV (reference sequence). The CDR3 has 17 amino acids. CDR3 region: CASSSLWTSGVQETQYF. As DNA, the CDR3 is TGTGCCAGCAGTTCCCTCTGGACTAGCGGGGTCCAAGAGACCCAGTACTTC.

The rearrangement joins TRBV6-5 to TRBJ1-1; TRBD1 might be the D (5 bases). The CDR3 sequence is 14 residues long. Germline V gene data show CDR1 as MNHEY and CDR2 as SVGAGI. V was pared by 5 bases and J by 0 bases, with 10 bases between. The CDR3 is CASSQWGVNTEAFF. For the CDR3, the DNA is TGTGCCAGCAGTCAATGGGGGGTGAACACTGAAGCTTTCTTT.

This clone has only a few counts. The CDR3 DNA follows: TGCGCCAGCAGTACGGACAAGTCTGAAGCTTTCTTT. It is translated as CASSTDKSEAFF. The chain recombines TRBV10-1 with TRBJ1-1, with a possible D match to TRBD1 (5 bases). The V and J ends lost 5 bases and 6 bases respectively, with 10 bases between them. CDR1 WNHNN and CDR2 SYGVQD come from the germline V gene (reference sequence). The CDR3 totals 12 residues.

This chain joins TRBV29-1 and TRBJ2-3, with a tentative D call TRBD1 (6 bases). V lost 2 bases and J 5 bases, leaving 17 bases between the germline ends. The CDR3 spans 15 residues. Germline values: CDR1 SQVTM, CDR2 ANQGSEA. CDR3 protein: CSVELIGQGIDTQYF. In DNA, the CDR3 is TGCAGCGTTGAACTTATAGGGCAGGGGATAGATACGCAGTATTTT.

The CDR3 bases are TGTGCCAGCAGCTTGGTGGGAGTAGAGGGCTACACCTTC. It translates to CASSLVGVEGYTF. J is TRBJ1-2 and V is TRBV5-4, with D unresolved. This CDR3 comprises 13 residues. Germline CDR1 reads SGHNT; CDR2 reads YYREEE (reference sequence). V was shortened by 0 bases and J by 8 bases, with 11 bases between the two germline ends. The complete variable domain, with remaining parts taken from reference TRBV5-4 and TRBJ1-2, reads ETGVTQSPTHLIKTRGQQVTLRCSSQSGHNTVSWYQQALGQGPQFIFQYYREEENGRGNFPPRFSGLQFPNYSSELNVNALELDDSALYLCASSLVGVEGYTFGSGTRLTVV.

This chain connects TRBV2 to TRBJ2-7, with D possibly TRBD1 on 6 matching bases. The CDR3 covers 12 residues. Trimming took 4 bases from V and 2 from J, leaving 6 bases between them. Germline V gives CDR1 SNHLY, CDR2 FYNNEI. CDR3 protein: CASSGQAYEQYF. The CDR3 nucleotides are TGTGCCAGCAGTGGACAGGCCTACGAGCAGTACTTC.

This clone was picked up a small number of times. The gene calls are TRBV5-1 and TRBJ2-5; 7 nucleotides match TRBD2. Germline loops: CDR1 SGHRS, CDR2 YFSETQ. V gave up 4 bases and J gave up 5 bases; unmatched junction bases: 8. This CDR3 region has 14 residues. CDR3 DNA sequence: TGCGCCAGCAGCGGTACTAGCGTCTGGGAGACCCAGTACTTC. This encodes CASSGTSVWETQYF.

In nucleotides, the CDR3 is TGTGCCAGCAGCCCATATACTAGCGGGGCCGAGACCCAGTACTTC. It yields the protein CASSPYTSGAETQYF. The V gene is TRBV9, the J gene TRBJ2-5; TRBD2 matches at 10 bases. This CDR3 is built from 15 residues. Germline lookup yields CDR1 SGDLS and CDR2 YYNGEE. V shed 4 bases and J 5 bases; nucleotides not matched to a gene: 8.

A single count supports this clone. The chain employs TRBV6-5 and TRBJ2-1; 10 nucleotides line up with TRBD2. CDR1 and CDR2 (germline): MNHEY, SVGAGI. The CDR3 extends over 15 amino acids. With 2 bases clipped from V and 7 bases from J, the junction kept 5 bases outside the gene matches. The CDR3 region has the DNA TGTGCCAGCAGTTACAGCGGGAGGGGGGGGAATGAGCAGTTCTTC. Amino acid sequence: CASSYSGRGGNEQFF.

On this clone itself: At the DNA level, this CDR3 is encoded by other sequences in the same sample as well. The chain is built from TRBV19 and TRBJ2-7; D may be TRBD1 (5 bases). Deletions cut 2 bases from V and 1 base from J, with 12 bases between. The CDR3 has 15 residues. The germline V gene encodes CDR1 LNHDA and CDR2 SQIVND (reference sequence). CDR3 protein: CASSILGQGSYEQYF. Written as DNA, the CDR3 is TGTGCCAGTAGTATACTGGGGCAAGGTTCCTACGAGCAGTACTTC.

This chain uses TRBV6-5 with TRBJ1-1; 10 nucleotides match TRBD1. V trimming: 6 bases; J trimming: 2 bases; junction bases outside the gene matches: 6. This CDR3 spans 15 amino acids. Germline CDR1 and CDR2: MNHEY and SVGAGI. CDR3 in amino acids: CASRPPTGGNTEAFF. The CDR3 region has the DNA TGTGCCAGCAGACCCCCGACAGGGGGCAACACTGAAGCTTTCTTT.

V gene TRBV5-6 combines with J gene TRBJ2-3, with D unclear. V was cut by 4 bases and J by 2 bases, with 14 bases left in between. There are 15 residues in the CDR3. Germline CDR1 reads SGHDT; CDR2 reads YYEEEE. CDR3 sequence: CASSLRSTYTDTQYF. The CDR3 nucleotides read TGTGCCAGCAGCCTAAGGAGCACCTACACAGATACGCAGTATTTT.

V gene TRBV5-6 combines with J gene TRBJ2-5, with TRBD1 matching over 7 bases. The V gene end was trimmed by 0 bases and the J gene end by 2 bases; junction bases not matched to a gene: 4. CDR1 and CDR2 from the germline V gene are SGHDT and YYEEEE. CDR3 size: 15 residues. CDR3 protein: CASSLGTGVQETQYF. The CDR3, as DNA: TGTGCCAGCAGCTTGGGGACAGGAGTTCAAGAGACCCAGTACTTC.

This chain links TRBV11-2 with TRBJ2-7, with 7 positions matching TRBD1. Unmatched junction bases numbered 11, after V lost 1 base and J lost 2 bases. The CDR3 covers 17 residues. CDR1 is SGHAT and CDR2 is FQNNGV in the germline V gene. CDR3 amino acids: CASSLGASRDRAYEQYF. Written as DNA, the CDR3 is TGTGCCAGCAGCTTAGGGGCAAGTCGGGACAGAGCCTACGAGCAGTACTTC.

This chain uses TRBV4-1 with TRBJ1-2; a weak D match, TRBD1 (6 bases). CDR3 size: 15 residues. Trimming left V 3 bases short and J 3 bases short, with 14 bases between. Germline values: CDR1 MGHRA, CDR2 YSYEKL. This CDR3 reads CASSQGPGGDYGYTF. In nucleotides, the CDR3 is TGCGCCAGCAGCCAGGGGCCTGGGGGCGACTATGGCTACACCTTC.

The chain joins TRBV4-1 to TRBJ1-3; perhaps TRBD1 as D (6 bases). From germline, CDR1 is MGHRA and CDR2 YSYEKL. The V and J ends lost 2 bases and 2 bases respectively, with 10 bases between them. This CDR3 contains 15 residues. The CDR3 sequence: CASSQTGFTGNTIYF. In nucleotides, the CDR3 is TGCGCCAGCAGCCAAACAGGGTTTACTGGAAACACCATATATTTT.

The genes are TRBV15 and TRBJ2-7; 9 bases map to TRBD2. V lost 6 bases and J lost 2; bases outside the gene matches: 5. The germline V gene encodes CDR1 LNHNV and CDR2 YYDKDF (reference sequence). The CDR3 covers 14 residues. In DNA form, the CDR3 reads TGTGCCACCAGTGGTAGCGGGAGCACCTACGAGCAGTACTTC. It encodes CATSGSGSTYEQYF. Complete variable domain (other parts from reference TRBV15 and TRBJ2-7): DAMVIQNPRYQVTQFGKPVTLSCSQTLNHNVMYWYQQKSSQAPKLLFHYYDKDFNNEADTPDNFQSRRPNTSFCFLDIRSPGLGDTAMYLCATSGSGSTYEQYFGPGTRLTVT.

In DNA form, the CDR3 reads TGTGCCAGCAGCCTCGGACAGGGATCGACCGAGCAGTACTTC. Translated, it gives CASSLGQGSTEQYF. The rearrangement joins TRBV27 to TRBJ2-7; 8 bases fit TRBD1. V gave up 6 bases and J gave up 6 bases; unmatched junction bases: 10. CDR1 and CDR2 (germline): MNHEY, SMNVEV (reference sequence). This CDR3 region has 14 residues.

Remarks on this clone: Its ends do not fully match the called genes, so a read error is possible. Within the sample, other DNA sequences also encode this same CDR3. CDR3 bases: TGTGCCAGCAGCGCAGGGGCGACTAATGAAAAGCTGTTTTTT. This encodes CASSAGATNEKLFF. This sequence joins TRBV11-2 and TRBJ1-4; tentative D call: TRBD1 (6 bases). This CDR3 spans 14 amino acids. CDR1 is SGHAT and CDR2 is FQNNGV in the germline V gene.

The genes are TRBV7-9 and TRBJ2-1, with 8 bases lining up with TRBD2. The CDR3 consists of 16 residues. The V gene end was trimmed by 5 bases and the J gene end by 7 bases; junction bases not matched to a gene: 13. The germline V gene encodes CDR1 SEHNR and CDR2 FQNEAQ (reference sequence). CDR3 region: CASSPLTSEPGNEQFF. Written as DNA, the CDR3 is TGTGCCAGCAGCCCATTGACTAGCGAGCCGGGTAATGAGCAGTTCTTC.

V and J are TRBV18 and TRBJ2-3; TRBD2 agrees at 8 bases. Germline V gives CDR1 KGHSH, CDR2 LQKENI. V trimming: 4 bases; J trimming: 5 bases; junction bases outside the gene matches: 11. The CDR3 contains 16 residues. CDR3 loop: CASSQNSGAMVDTQYF. CDR3 bases: TGTGCCAGCTCACAAAATAGCGGGGCCATGGTAGATACGCAGTATTTT.